This passage covers 13 T cell receptor beta chains from one sample sequenced in a study of molecular identifiers for immune sequencing clone quantification. TCRdb reprocessed the PCR reads via MiXCR and lists one record per CDR3 protein. The table has some 320,000 distinct CDR3 sequences, around a fifth seen once. The specimen was naive CD8+ T cells from blood, with Jurkat cell RNA spiked in. Subset: FACS-sorted CD8+CD4-CCR7+CD45RA+ naive T cells. These receptors were collected from a human donor in good health. Some libraries in this study had Jurkat cell RNA spiked in.

Worth noting for this clonotype: This may stem from a read error, because a much larger clone lies one nucleotide away. The gene calls are TRBV5-1 and TRBJ1-3; D might be TRBD1 (6 bases). Germline CDR1 SGHRS, CDR2 YFSETQ. The CDR3 has 16 amino acids. In DNA, the CDR3 is TGCGCCTGCAGCTGGGACACCCGGAGCTCTGGAAACACCATATATTTT. This encodes CACSWDTRSSGNTIYF.

Ten or more counts support this clonotype. The V and J genes are TRBV30 and TRBJ2-1; D uncertain. Trimming removed 4 bases from V and 8 bases from J, with 9 bases in between. The CDR3 contains 11 residues. The germline V gene encodes CDR1 GTSNPN and CDR2 SVGIG (reference sequence). The CDR3 DNA is TGTGCCTGGATGATCGGCCATGAGCAGTTCTTC. The encoded protein is CAWMIGHEQFF.

The genes are TRBV7-9 and TRBJ1-2, with D possibly being TRBD1 (6 bases). The CDR3 runs to 17 residues. Trimming stripped 3 bases from V and 3 bases from J, with 20 bases between. Per germline, CDR1 SEHNR and CDR2 FQNEAQ (reference sequence). CDR3 region: CASSLDLRGQRYYGYTF. The DNA of the CDR3 is TGTGCCAGCAGCTTGGACCTCAGGGGCCAACGTTACTATGGCTACACCTTC.

To note about this clonotype: Germline is not matched at one junction end, which may reflect a read error. The genes are TRBV29-1 and TRBJ2-7, with D possibly being TRBD2 (6 bases). From germline, CDR1 is SQVTM and CDR2 ANQGSEA. The CDR3 loop spans 14 amino acids. CDR3 amino acids: CSVEVVGEAYGQYF. DNA for the CDR3: TGCAGCGTTGAAGTCGTGGGGGAGGCGTACGGGCAGTACTTC.

Many counts were recorded for this clonotype. CDR3 residues: CATSRDRGRGRTEAFF. In DNA, the CDR3 is TGTGCCACCAGCAGAGATAGGGGCAGGGGAAGGACTGAAGCTTTCTTT. The gene calls are TRBV15 and TRBJ1-1; D is perhaps TRBD1 (6 bases). The V end lost 0 bases, the J end lost 5 bases, and 16 bases lay between the germline ends. The CDR3 sequence is 16 residues long. Per germline, CDR1 LNHNV and CDR2 YYDKDF (reference sequence).

This clonotype was seen many times. The CDR3 region is CAWSLSSYNEQFF. The CDR3 DNA sequence: TGTGCCTGGAGTCTGAGCTCCTACAATGAGCAGTTCTTC. The V call is TRBV30, the J call TRBJ2-1; D unresolved. In germline, CDR1 is GTSNPN, CDR2 SVGIG (reference sequence). The CDR3 runs 13 residues. V dropped 2 bases and J dropped 0 bases, with 5 bases sitting between them.

In its sample, this clonotype was seen a few times. The chain joins TRBV5-3 to TRBJ2-6; a possible D gene is TRBD2 (5 bases). TRBV5-3 is annotated as an ORF whose role is uncertain. The CDR3 covers 15 residues. The germline V and J ends were trimmed by 10 bases and 0 bases, with 14 bases remaining between them. The CDR3 here is CARSLGASGANVLTF. The CDR3 DNA sequence: TGTGCCCGCAGCTTGGGAGCCTCTGGGGCCAACGTCCTGACTTTC.

In its sample, this clonotype was seen many times. The V gene is TRBV9, the J gene TRBJ2-1, with D uncertain. V shed 0 bases and J shed 0 bases, with 7 bases lying between them. From germline, CDR1 is SGDLS and CDR2 YYNGEE. The CDR3 consists of 15 residues. The CDR3 here is CASSVGGTSYNEQFF. In DNA form, the CDR3 reads TGTGCCAGCAGCGTAGGGGGTACCTCCTACAATGAGCAGTTCTTC.

This clonotype was seen ten or more times. The V and J genes are TRBV20-1 and TRBJ1-1; D call uncertain. The CDR3 has 13 amino acids. Germline assignment: CDR1 DFQATT and CDR2 SNEGSKA (reference sequence). The V and J ends lost 1 base and 1 base respectively, with 7 bases between them. CDR3 bases: TGCAGTGCTAGAGGCGCCGGGAACACTGAAGCTTTCTTT. This gives the protein CSARGAGNTEAFF.

This clonotype was counted ten times or more. The CDR3 region has the DNA TGCGCCAGCAGCTCGTGGGACACGGAACGGGAGACCCAGTACTTC. Residues: CASSSWDTERETQYF. The chain couples TRBV5-1 to TRBJ2-5, with D possibly being TRBD1 (6 bases). Germline V lookup: CDR1 SGHRS, CDR2 YFSETQ. The CDR3 totals 15 residues. Trimming cost V 3 bases and J 5 bases, with 17 bases left between them.

This clonotype was found many times. The CDR3 here is CSARDRGDEQYF. CDR3 coding DNA: TGCAGTGCTAGAGATCGGGGTGACGAGCAGTACTTC. The chain links TRBV20-1 to TRBJ2-7, with D possibly TRBD2 on 5 matching bases. The CDR3 totals 12 residues. V gave up 0 bases and J gave up 5 bases, with 8 bases separating them. The germline CDR1 and CDR2 sequences are DFQATT and SNEGSKA (reference sequence).

The rearrangement uses TRBV20-1 and TRBJ1-1; tentative D call: TRBD1 (5 bases). The V end lost 6 bases, the J end lost 3 bases, and 11 bases lay between the germline ends. This CDR3 is 12 amino acids long. Germline values: CDR1 DFQATT, CDR2 SNEGSKA (reference sequence). The CDR3 region is CSADQGYTEAFF. The CDR3 DNA follows: TGCAGTGCCGACCAGGGTTACACTGAAGCTTTCTTT.

The table lists this clonotype with many counts. This sequence joins TRBV2 and TRBJ2-5; 7 nucleotides line up with TRBD1. The CDR3 spans 16 residues. The germline V gene has CDR1 SNHLY and CDR2 FYNNEI. Trimming at V came to 6 bases and at J to 1 base, leaving 11 bases not matched to a gene. The CDR3 region is CASRAGDRVIQETQYF. CDR3 bases: TGTGCCAGCAGGGCCGGGGACAGAGTAATCCAAGAGACCCAGTACTTC.